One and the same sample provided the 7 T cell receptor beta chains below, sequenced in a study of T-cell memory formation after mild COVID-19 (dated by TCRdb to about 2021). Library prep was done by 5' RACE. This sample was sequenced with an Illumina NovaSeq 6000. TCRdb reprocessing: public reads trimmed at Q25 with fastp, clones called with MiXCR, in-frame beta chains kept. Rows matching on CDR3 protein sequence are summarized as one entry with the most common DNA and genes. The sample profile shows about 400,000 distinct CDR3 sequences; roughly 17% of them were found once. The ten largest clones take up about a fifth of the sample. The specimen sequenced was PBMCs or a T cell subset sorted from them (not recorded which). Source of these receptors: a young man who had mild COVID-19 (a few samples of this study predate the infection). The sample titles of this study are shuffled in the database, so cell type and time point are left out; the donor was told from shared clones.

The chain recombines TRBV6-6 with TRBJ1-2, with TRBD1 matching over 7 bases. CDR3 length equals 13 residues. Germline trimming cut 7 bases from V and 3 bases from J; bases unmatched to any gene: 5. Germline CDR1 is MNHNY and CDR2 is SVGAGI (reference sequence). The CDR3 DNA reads TGTGCCAGCAATTCAGGGGGTTACTATGGCTACACCTTC. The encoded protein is CASNSGGYYGYTF.

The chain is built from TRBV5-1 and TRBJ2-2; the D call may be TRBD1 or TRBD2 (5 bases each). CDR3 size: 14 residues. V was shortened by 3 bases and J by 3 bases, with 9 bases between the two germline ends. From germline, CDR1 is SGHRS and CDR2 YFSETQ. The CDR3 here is CASSWDGDTGELFF. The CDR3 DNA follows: TGCGCCAGCAGCTGGGACGGGGACACCGGGGAGCTGTTTTTT.

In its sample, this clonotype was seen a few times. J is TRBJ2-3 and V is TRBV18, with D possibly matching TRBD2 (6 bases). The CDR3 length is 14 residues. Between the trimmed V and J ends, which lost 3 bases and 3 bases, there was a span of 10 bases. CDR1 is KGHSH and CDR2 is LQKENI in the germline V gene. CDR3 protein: CASSPSGTTDTQYF. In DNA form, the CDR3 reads TGTGCCAGCTCACCCTCCGGGACTACAGATACGCAGTATTTT.

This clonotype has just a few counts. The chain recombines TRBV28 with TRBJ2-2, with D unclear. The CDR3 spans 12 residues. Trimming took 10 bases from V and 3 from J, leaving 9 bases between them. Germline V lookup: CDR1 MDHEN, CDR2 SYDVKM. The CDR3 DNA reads TGTGCCACCCTTGACGACACCGGGGAGCTGTTTTTT. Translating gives CATLDDTGELFF.

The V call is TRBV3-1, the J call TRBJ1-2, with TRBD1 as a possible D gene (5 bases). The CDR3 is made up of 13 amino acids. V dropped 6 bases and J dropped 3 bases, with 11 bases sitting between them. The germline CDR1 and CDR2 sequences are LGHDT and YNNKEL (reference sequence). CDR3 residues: CASRPRQHYGYTF. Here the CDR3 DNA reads TGTGCCAGCAGACCCCGACAGCACTATGGCTACACCTTC.

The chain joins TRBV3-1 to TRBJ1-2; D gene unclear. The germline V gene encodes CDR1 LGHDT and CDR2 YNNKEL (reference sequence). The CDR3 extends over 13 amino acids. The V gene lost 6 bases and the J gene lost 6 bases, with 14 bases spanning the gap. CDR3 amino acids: CASRSSRAHGYTF. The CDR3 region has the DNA TGTGCCAGCAGGTCCTCGAGGGCCCATGGCTACACCTTC. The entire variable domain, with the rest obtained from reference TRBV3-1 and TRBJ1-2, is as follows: DTAVSQTPKYLVTQMGNDKSIKCEQNLGHDTMYWYKQDSKKFLKIMFSYNNKELIINETVPNRFSPKSPDKAHLNLHINSLELGDSAVYFCASRSSRAHGYTFGSGTRLTVV.

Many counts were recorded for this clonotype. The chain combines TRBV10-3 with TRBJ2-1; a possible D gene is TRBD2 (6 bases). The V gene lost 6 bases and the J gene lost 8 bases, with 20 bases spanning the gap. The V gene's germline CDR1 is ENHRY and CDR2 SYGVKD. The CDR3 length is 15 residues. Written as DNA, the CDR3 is TGTGCCATCAGAAGGGACTTCCTTGAGGGAGATGAGCAGTTCTTC. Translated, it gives CAIRRDFLEGDEQFF.